Shown below are 2 T cell receptor beta chains from a single sample sequenced in a study of T-cell memory formation after mild COVID-19. Using its own MiXCR run on the 5' RACE reads, TCRdb lists one record per CDR3 protein. The sample yields about 280,000 distinct CDR3 sequences, 7.5% to 9.5% seen once. The sequenced sample was PBMCs or a T cell subset sorted from them (not recorded which). The receptors stem from a man between 18 and 35 years old who had mild COVID-19 (a few samples of this study predate the infection). Cell type and time point are not known.

This clonotype appeared a few times. The chain employs TRBV6-6 and TRBJ2-1; possibly TRBD1 for D (6 bases). The germline gives CDR1 MNHNY, CDR2 SVGAGI (reference sequence). The V gene lost 4 bases and the J gene lost 12 bases, with 25 bases spanning the gap. The CDR3 is 16 amino acids. CDR3 nucleotide sequence: TGTGCCAGCAGTTCCCCATGGGGGCTCCCCTCAATTGTGCAGTTCTTC. Protein: CASSSPWGLPSIVQFF.

This clonotype was recorded a few times. This sequence joins TRBV5-1 and TRBJ1-4; the D gene is possibly TRBD1 (5 bases). This CDR3 has 14 amino acids. Per the germline V gene, CDR1 is SGHRS and CDR2 is YFSETQ. Trimming took off 1 base at V and 8 bases at J, with 12 bases between the two ends. The CDR3: CASSLRQPDEKLFF. As DNA, the CDR3 is TGCGCCAGCAGCTTGAGACAGCCTGACGAAAAACTGTTTTTT.